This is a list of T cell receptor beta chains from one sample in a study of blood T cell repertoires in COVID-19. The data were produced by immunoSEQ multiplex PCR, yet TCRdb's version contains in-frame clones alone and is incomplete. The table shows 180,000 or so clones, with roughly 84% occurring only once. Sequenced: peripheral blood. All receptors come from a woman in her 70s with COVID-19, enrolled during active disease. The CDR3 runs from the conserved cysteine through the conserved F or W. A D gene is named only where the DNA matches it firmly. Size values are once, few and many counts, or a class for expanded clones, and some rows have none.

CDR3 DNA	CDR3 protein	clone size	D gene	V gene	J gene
TGTGCCAGCTCACCCGCCCCGGCAGGGAACCGTTTTCAATATAACACCGGGGAGCTGTTTTTT	CASSPAPAGNRFQYNTGELFF	NA	NA	TRBV18	TRBJ2-2
TGTGCCAGCAGAGAGATTGACAGCCACCCCGGCACTGAAGCTTTCTTT	CASREIDSHPGTEAFF	NA	NA	TRBV19	TRBJ1-1
TGTGCCAGCTCCGCGGTGCAACGCACTGAAGCTTTCTTT	CASSAVQRTEAFF	NA	NA	TRBV14	TRBJ1-1
TGTGCCAGCGATGGGGGAGGGGATCAGCCCCAGCATTTT	CASDGGGDQPQHF	NA	NA	TRBV6-5	TRBJ1-5
TGTGCCAGCAGTTTGGACAGGACCTATGGCTACACCTTC	CASSLDRTYGYTF	once	TRBD1	TRBV27	TRBJ1-2
TGTGCCAGCTCATCCCGGGGGAGGTCGACCGGGGAGCTGTTTTTT	CASSSRGRSTGELFF	NA	NA	TRBV18	TRBJ2-2
TGTGCCAGCAGCGACGGGGGGACGGGCAACTATGGCTACACCTTC	CASSDGGTGNYGYTF	NA	NA	TRBV5-4	TRBJ1-2
TGCGCCAGCAGCTTGGCGGGAGGGGCAGACAATCAGCCCCAGCATTTT	CASSLAGGADNQPQHF	NA	NA	TRBV5-1	TRBJ1-5
TGTGCCAGTCGCAGGGAAACTAATGAAAAACTGTTTTTT	CASRRETNEKLFF	few	NA	TRBV19	TRBJ1-4
TGTGCCAGCAGCTTAGAGGGAGCCCCGGACAATGAGCAGTTCTTC	CASSLEGAPDNEQFF	NA	NA	TRBV7-2	TRBJ2-1
TGTGCCAGCAGCGGGGGACCCTCGAACACCGGGGAGCTGTTTTTT	CASSGGPSNTGELFF	NA	NA	TRBV2	TRBJ2-2
TGTGCCAGCAGCCCCCGGACTGGGGGCGCCGACTATGGCTACACCTTC	CASSPRTGGADYGYTF	NA	NA	TRBV7-8	TRBJ1-2
TGTGCCAGCAGTGCATCAGGAGGCTCGGGGGAAAAACTGTTTTTT	CASSASGGSGEKLFF	once	NA	TRBV28	TRBJ1-4
TGTGCCAGCAGCCTAGCGGGCTGGGTCTCCTACAATGAGCAGTTCTTC	CASSLAGWVSYNEQFF	NA	TRBD2	TRBV5-5	TRBJ2-1
TGTGCCAGCAGCTTAGAGGCAGGCCCTCAACTGGGCAATGAGCAGTTCTTC	CASSLEAGPQLGNEQFF	NA	NA	TRBV7-6	TRBJ2-1
TGTGCCAGCAGCCATGTCACACTCGGACTGCCCAATGAGCAGTTCTTC	CASSHVTLGLPNEQFF	NA	NA	TRBV3-1/TRBV3-2	TRBJ2-1
TGCGCCAGCAGCACCGGGACAGGGCCAGGGTTGGCTAATGAAAAACTGTTTTTT	CASSTGTGPGLANEKLFF	NA	TRBD1	TRBV5-1	TRBJ1-4
TGTGCCAGCAGGACCAGGGGTTCCAACTATGGCTACACCTTC	CASRTRGSNYGYTF	NA	NA	TRBV28	TRBJ1-2
TGCGCCAGCAGCTTGGAGGGACTAGCGGGAGTGGGCACAGATACGCAGTATTTT	CASSLEGLAGVGTDTQYF	NA	TRBD2	TRBV5-1	TRBJ2-3
TGTGCCAGCAGCCGACGGACTAGCGGGGCCTACAATGAGCAGTTCTTC	CASSRRTSGAYNEQFF	NA	TRBD2	TRBV3-1/TRBV3-2	TRBJ2-1
TGTGCCAGCATCCAGGACAGGGGGGGCATTCAGTACTTC	CASIQDRGGIQYF	NA	TRBD1	TRBV12-3/TRBV12-4	TRBJ2-4
TGTGCCAGCAGCCATGGAAGTAGGACAGGGGGCTTGGAGACCCAGTACTTC	CASSHGSRTGGLETQYF	few	TRBD1	TRBV3-1/TRBV3-2	TRBJ2-5
TGTGCCAGCAGTCTAGGGAGCACTGAAGCTTTCTTT	CASSLGSTEAFF	NA	NA	TRBV14	TRBJ1-1
TGTGCCAGTAGGGATACAGGGGGCGCAGGGGACACTGAAGCTTTCTTT	CASRDTGGAGDTEAFF	few	TRBD1	TRBV19	TRBJ1-1
TGTGCCAGCAGCCAACCTCAGGGGGCCGGGGAGCTGTTTTTT	CASSQPQGAGELFF	NA	TRBD1	TRBV3-1/TRBV3-2	TRBJ2-2
TGTGCCAGCAGCCAGGACAGGCCTGGAAACACCATATATTTT	CASSQDRPGNTIYF	NA	TRBD1	TRBV5-5	TRBJ1-3
TGTGCCAGCAGCGTAGAACTACGGAGGTACCCCACAGATACGCAGTATTTT	CASSVELRRYPTDTQYF	NA	NA	TRBV9	TRBJ2-3
TGTGCCAGCAGTGAACTTCGGGATACGCAGTATTTT	CASSELRDTQYF	NA	NA	TRBV2	TRBJ2-3
TGTGCCTGGAGATTACTCCCAGGGAACTATGGCTACACCTTC	CAWRLLPGNYGYTF	NA	NA	TRBV30	TRBJ1-2
TGTGCCAGCAGCGTAGAGGGCGGGACTTCAGCTTTCTTT	CASSVEGGTSAFF	NA	NA	TRBV9	TRBJ1-1
TGCAGCGTGGGACTACAGGGGGCAACCGGGGAGCTGTTTTTT	CSVGLQGATGELFF	NA	TRBD1	TRBV29-1	TRBJ2-2
TGCAGCGTTGAAGTACAGGGGCGGGGGACCCAGTACTTC	CSVEVQGRGTQYF	NA	NA	TRBV29-1	TRBJ2-5
TGTGCCAGCAGGGACAGGGATGGGCATTCACCCCTCCACTTT	CASRDRDGHSPLHF	NA	TRBD1	TRBV6-6	TRBJ1-6
TGCGCCAGCAGCTCCCGAACAGGGGGGGGCACTGAAGCTTTCTTT	CASSSRTGGGTEAFF	few	TRBD1	TRBV5-1	TRBJ1-1
TGTGCCAGCAGCCAGCGTAGCGGAGAGACCCAGTACTTC	CASSQRSGETQYF	NA	NA	TRBV3-1/TRBV3-2	TRBJ2-5
TGTGCCAGCAGTTTAAGACTAGCGGGAGGCTACAATGAGCAGTTCTTC	CASSLRLAGGYNEQFF	NA	TRBD2	TRBV6-5	TRBJ2-1
TGTGCCAGCAGTCTCGACAGGGCCGACACCATATATTTT	CASSLDRADTIYF	NA	TRBD1	TRBV28	TRBJ1-3
TGTGCCATCAGTGAGTCGAACAGGGCAAATGAAAAACTGTTTTTT	CAISESNRANEKLFF	NA	NA	TRBV10-3	TRBJ1-4
TGTGCCTGGGCCCTGGAGGAGAACACTGAAGCTTTCTTT	CAWALEENTEAFF	NA	NA	TRBV30	TRBJ1-1
TGTGCCAGTAGTATCTCGTCTAGCGGGACTACCCGCACAGATACGCAGTATTTT	CASSISSSGTTRTDTQYF	NA	TRBD2	TRBV19	TRBJ2-3
TGTGCCAGTAGTACAGCACAGGGACTAGCGGGAGCGAATGAGCAGTTCTTC	CASSTAQGLAGANEQFF	NA	TRBD2	TRBV19	TRBJ2-1
TGTGCTAGTGGTTCCCAGTTGAATTTAGGCTACACCTTC	CASGSQLNLGYTF	NA	NA	TRBV12-5	TRBJ1-2
TGTGCCAGCACCCGCAAAACAGGGGGGAACACCGGGGAGCTGTTTTTT	CASTRKTGGNTGELFF	NA	TRBD1	TRBV19	TRBJ2-2
TGCGCCACCCCCCTAGCGGACCGCTACGAGCAGTACTTC	CATPLADRYEQYF	NA	TRBD2	TRBV10-1	TRBJ2-7
TGTGCCAGCAGCCGCGGGGGGGGCTACGAGCAGTACTTC	CASSRGGGYEQYF	NA	TRBD2	TRBV7-2	TRBJ2-7
TGTGCCATCAGCAGAGACAGGGGCGAATCCTACGAGCGGTACTTC	CAISRDRGESYERYF	once	TRBD1	TRBV10-3	TRBJ2-7
TGTGCCAGCAGTGAAACAGGGGCGGGCGATGGCTACACCTTC	CASSETGAGDGYTF	NA	TRBD1	TRBV6-4	TRBJ1-2
TGTGCCAGCAGTAGACAGGGGGCACCCGGGGAGCAGTACTTC	CASSRQGAPGEQYF	NA	TRBD1	TRBV6-5	TRBJ2-7
TGTGCCAGCAGCTTAACCTTCGGTAGCGGGGAAGAGACCCAGTACTTC	CASSLTFGSGEETQYF	NA	TRBD2	TRBV7-3	TRBJ2-5